This T cell receptor beta chain was identified in a study of PD-1 blockade in classical Hodgkin lymphoma. Overall study findings and caveats: While CD8+ TCR diversity did not rise significantly by C4D1, CD4+ TCR diversity did.

To note about this clone: Its antigen is unidentified.

V was cut by 5 bases and J by 2 bases, with 19 bases left in between. The germline V gene encodes CDR1 ENHRY and CDR2 SYGVKD. The CDR3 contains 17 residues. Data came from immunoSEQ multiplex PCR; TCRdb stores just in-frame clones and leaves some out. The sample yields 75,000 to 100,000 clones, roughly 76% seen once. Each patient's relapse followed autologous stem cell transplantation, and brentuximab vedotin exposure varied. The rearrangement joins TRBV10-3 to TRBJ1-3; unclear D gene. The origin of this receptor is a human donor with classical Hodgkin lymphoma. Sequenced here: peripheral blood mononuclear cells (PBMCs), sampled before the second cycle of nivolumab. The CDR3: CAISTQMVGNAGNTIYF. CDR3 coding DNA: TGTGCCATCAGTACACAGATGGTAGGGAACGCTGGAAACACCATATATTTT.